The clone carrying this TCR beta chain was seen a few times. Its antigen is still unknown. The sample comes from a study of blood T cells in healthy people across ages. Study observations and caveats: Naive CD4+ cells and diversity were both higher in long-lived donors than in aged donors.

The J segment lost 4 bases and the V segment lost 3 bases, leaving 3 bases of the junction unmatched. The CDR3 is 14 residues long. Germline V CDR1 and CDR2: LNHNV, YYDKDF (reference sequence). PCR was performed a second time for about 7 to 11 cycles using a sample-barcoded 5' primer and a J-beta primer mix. Each sample provided no less than 2.5 million CDR3-containing paired-end reads. Via MiXCR, TCRdb re-called the 5' RACE reads, giving one row per CDR3 protein. The sample includes approximately 830,000 distinct CDR3 sequences, less than 80% of them seen just once. V is TRBV15 and J is TRBJ2-5, with 9 bases identical to TRBD2. Source material: blood. The sequence derives from a man under 40 in good health. CDR3 protein: CATSRGLAGETQYF. The CDR3 DNA sequence: TGTGCCACCAGCAGGGGACTAGCAGGAGAGACCCAGTACTTC.